This record looks at one T cell receptor (beta chain) sequence and its context. Deep was the level used in running the assay. Profiling relied on immunoSEQ multiplex PCR, and the TCRdb table lists in-frame clones only, not all of them. The sample has 650,000 to 700,000 clones, 80% to 95% seen once. This entry belongs to a study of shared clonotypes between healthy human individuals. The germline gives CDR1 SGHNT, CDR2 YENEEA. This CDR3 has 17 residues. The ends were cut back, 2 bases at V and 3 bases at J, with 20 bases in the middle. This receptor was identified in a man younger than 35 in good health. Some clones in this sample may be carry-over from other donors' samples. The chain employs TRBV11-3 and TRBJ2-7; weak D call: TRBD2 (5 bases). The sample was memory CD8+ T cells from PBMCs. The subset is: CD45RO+ cells pooled with CCR7-negative TemRA cells. The CDR3 DNA sequence: TGTGCCAGCAGCTTAACCGGGCCCGGGGAGAAAAACTACGAGCAGTACTTC. Its translation is CASSLTGPGEKNYEQYF. The full variable domain, rest sourced from reference TRBV11-3 and TRBJ2-7, is EAGVVQSPRYKIIEKKQPVAFWCNPISGHNTLYWYLQNLGQGPELLIRYENEEAVDDSQLPKDRFSAERLKGVDSTLKIQPAELGDSAVYLCASSLTGPGEKNYEQYFGPGTRLTVT.